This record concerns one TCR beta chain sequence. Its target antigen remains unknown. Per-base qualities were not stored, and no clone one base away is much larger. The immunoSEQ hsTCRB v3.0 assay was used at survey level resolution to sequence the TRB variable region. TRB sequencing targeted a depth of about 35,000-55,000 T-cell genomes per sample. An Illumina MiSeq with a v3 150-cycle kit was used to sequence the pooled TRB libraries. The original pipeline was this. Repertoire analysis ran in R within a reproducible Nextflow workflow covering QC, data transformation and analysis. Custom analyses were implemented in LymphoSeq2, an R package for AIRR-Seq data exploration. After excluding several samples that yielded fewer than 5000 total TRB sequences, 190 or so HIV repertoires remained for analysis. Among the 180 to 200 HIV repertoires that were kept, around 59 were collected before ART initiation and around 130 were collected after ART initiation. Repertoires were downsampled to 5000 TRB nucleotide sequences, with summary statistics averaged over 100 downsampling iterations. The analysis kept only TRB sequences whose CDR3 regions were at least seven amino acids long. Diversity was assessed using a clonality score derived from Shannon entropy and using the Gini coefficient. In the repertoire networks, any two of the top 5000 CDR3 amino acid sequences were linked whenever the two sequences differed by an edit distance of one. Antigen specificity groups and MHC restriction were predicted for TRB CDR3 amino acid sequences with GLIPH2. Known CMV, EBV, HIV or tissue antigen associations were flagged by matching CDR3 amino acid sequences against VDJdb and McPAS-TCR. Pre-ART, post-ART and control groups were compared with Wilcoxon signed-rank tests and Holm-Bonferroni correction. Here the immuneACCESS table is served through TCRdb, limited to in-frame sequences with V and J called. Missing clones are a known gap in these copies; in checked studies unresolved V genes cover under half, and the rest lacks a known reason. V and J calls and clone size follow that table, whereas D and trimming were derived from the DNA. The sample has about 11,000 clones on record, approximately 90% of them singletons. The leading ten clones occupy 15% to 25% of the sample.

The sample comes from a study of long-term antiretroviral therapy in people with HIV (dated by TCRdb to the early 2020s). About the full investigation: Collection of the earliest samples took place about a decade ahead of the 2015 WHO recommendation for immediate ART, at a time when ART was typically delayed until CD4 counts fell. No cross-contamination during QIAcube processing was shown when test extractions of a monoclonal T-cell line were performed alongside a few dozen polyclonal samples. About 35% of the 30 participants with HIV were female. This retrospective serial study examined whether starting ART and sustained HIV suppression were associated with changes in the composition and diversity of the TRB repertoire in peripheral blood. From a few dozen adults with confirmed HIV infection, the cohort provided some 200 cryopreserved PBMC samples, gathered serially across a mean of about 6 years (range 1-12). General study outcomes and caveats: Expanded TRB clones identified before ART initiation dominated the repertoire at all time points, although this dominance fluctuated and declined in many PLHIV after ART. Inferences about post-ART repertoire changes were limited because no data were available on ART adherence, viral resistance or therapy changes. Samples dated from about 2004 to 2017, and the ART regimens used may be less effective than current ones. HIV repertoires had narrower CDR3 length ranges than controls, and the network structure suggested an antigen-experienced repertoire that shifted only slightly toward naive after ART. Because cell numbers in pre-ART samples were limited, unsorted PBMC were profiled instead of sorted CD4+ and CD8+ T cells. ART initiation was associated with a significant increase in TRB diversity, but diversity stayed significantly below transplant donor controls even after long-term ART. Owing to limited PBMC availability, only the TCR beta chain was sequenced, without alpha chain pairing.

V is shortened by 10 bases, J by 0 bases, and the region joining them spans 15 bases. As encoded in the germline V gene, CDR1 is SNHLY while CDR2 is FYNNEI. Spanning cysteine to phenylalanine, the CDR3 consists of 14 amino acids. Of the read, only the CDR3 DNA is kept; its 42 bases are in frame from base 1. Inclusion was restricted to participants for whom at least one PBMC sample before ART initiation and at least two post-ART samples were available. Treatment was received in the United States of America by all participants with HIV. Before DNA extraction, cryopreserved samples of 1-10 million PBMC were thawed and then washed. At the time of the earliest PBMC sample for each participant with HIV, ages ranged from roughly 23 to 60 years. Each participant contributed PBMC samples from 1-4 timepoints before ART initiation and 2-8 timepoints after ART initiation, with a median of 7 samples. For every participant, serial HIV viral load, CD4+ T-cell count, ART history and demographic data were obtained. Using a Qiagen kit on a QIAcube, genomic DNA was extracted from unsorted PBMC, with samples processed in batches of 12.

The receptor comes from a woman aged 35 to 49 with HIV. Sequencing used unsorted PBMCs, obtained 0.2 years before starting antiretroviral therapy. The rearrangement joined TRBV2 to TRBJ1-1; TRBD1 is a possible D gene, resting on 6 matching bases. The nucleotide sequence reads TGTGCCATCGGCAACAGGGCCATGAACACTGAAGCTTTCTTT. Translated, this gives CAIGNRAMNTEAFF.